These 5 T cell receptor beta chains were sequenced from one sample in a study of long-term antiretroviral therapy in people with HIV (dated by TCRdb to 2022 to 2024). The immunoSEQ hsTCRB v3.0 assay was used at survey level resolution to sequence the TRB variable region. TCRdb carries this immuneACCESS record with in-frame sequences only. Its versions omit some clonotypes, under half of them owing to an unresolved V gene in the studies checked, with the rest unexplained. The sample contains fewer than 25,000 clones, about 88% of them found a single time. Of the sample, 3.5% is held by the ten largest clones. The sample here was unsorted PBMCs, taken 2.3 years after starting antiretroviral therapy. The receptors shown here come from a man aged 60 to 75 with HIV.

This clone was found once. V is TRBV19 and J is TRBJ1-4; perhaps TRBD1 as D (6 bases). The CDR3 spans 16 residues. V gave up 5 bases and J gave up 0 bases, with 13 bases separating them. CDR1 and CDR2 from the germline V gene are LNHDA and SQIVND (reference sequence). The CDR3 region is CASSSQGFPTNEKLFF. The CDR3 nucleotides are TGTGCCAGTAGTTCCCAGGGGTTCCCAACTAATGAAAAACTGTTTTTT.

The chain couples TRBV7-2 to TRBJ2-5; D ambiguous. The V gene's germline CDR1 is SGHTA and CDR2 FQGNSA. This CDR3 is 14 amino acids long. Trimming stripped 4 bases from V and 0 bases from J, with 9 bases between. The CDR3 protein is CASSSVDYQETQYF. The CDR3, as DNA: TGTGCCAGCAGCTCAGTTGACTACCAAGAGACCCAGTACTTC. Drawing the rest from reference TRBV7-2 and TRBJ2-5, the complete variable domain is GAGVSQSPSNKVTEKGKDVELRCDPISGHTALYWYRQSLGQGLEFLIYFQGNSAPDKSGLPSDRFSAERTGGSVSTLTIQRTQQEDSAVYLCASSSVDYQETQYFGPGTRLLVL.

The gene calls are TRBV5-4 and TRBJ1-4, with D possibly matching TRBD1 (5 bases). The CDR3 covers 15 residues. V shed 0 bases and J shed 5 bases, with 11 bases lying between them. Germline CDR1 is SGHNT and CDR2 is YYREEE (reference sequence). The CDR3, as DNA: TGTGCCAGCAGCTTGGCGGGTAGGGACAATGAAAAACTGTTTTTT. Its translation: CASSLAGRDNEKLFF.

The chain employs TRBV6-1 and TRBJ2-7, with a tentative D call TRBD1 (6 bases). Germline CDR1 MNHNS, CDR2 SASEGT. CDR3 length: 13 amino acids. Trimming removed 5 bases from V and 3 bases from J, with 11 bases in between. The CDR3 sequence is CASSTGQRYEQYF. The CDR3 DNA sequence: TGTGCCAGCAGTACAGGACAGCGCTACGAGCAGTACTTC.

This rearrangement joins TRBV7-9 to TRBJ2-2; no firm D call. There are 14 residues in the CDR3. V was shortened by 3 bases and J by 7 bases, with 12 bases between the two germline ends. Germline CDR1 is SEHNR and CDR2 is FQNEAQ (reference sequence). Here the CDR3 DNA reads TGTGCCAGCAGCTTCCCGGAAAGGGACGGGGAGCTGTTTTTT. Its protein is CASSFPERDGELFF.